The T cell receptor (beta chain) under discussion was sequenced for a study of T cell changes during pregnancy in multiple sclerosis. On this clone: Other DNA sequences in the sample encode the same CDR3.

The repertoire was sequenced with immunoSEQ multiplex PCR; TCRdb's copy has only in-frame clones and lacks some. This table holds around 100,000 clones, about nine tenths found once. V lost 0 bases and J lost 7, with 12 bases in between. The CDR3 extends over 14 amino acids. Germline-derived CDR1 and CDR2 are GTSNPN and SVGIG (reference sequence). Material: peripheral blood, obtained after pregnancy. The sequence came from a female donor with multiple sclerosis, enrolled in a pregnancy study. The chain carries TRBV30 and TRBJ1-4; no firm D call. Here the CDR3 reads CAWSVSGSGEKLFF. The CDR3 DNA follows: TGTGCCTGGAGTGTTTCGGGTTCTGGTGAAAAACTGTTTTTT.